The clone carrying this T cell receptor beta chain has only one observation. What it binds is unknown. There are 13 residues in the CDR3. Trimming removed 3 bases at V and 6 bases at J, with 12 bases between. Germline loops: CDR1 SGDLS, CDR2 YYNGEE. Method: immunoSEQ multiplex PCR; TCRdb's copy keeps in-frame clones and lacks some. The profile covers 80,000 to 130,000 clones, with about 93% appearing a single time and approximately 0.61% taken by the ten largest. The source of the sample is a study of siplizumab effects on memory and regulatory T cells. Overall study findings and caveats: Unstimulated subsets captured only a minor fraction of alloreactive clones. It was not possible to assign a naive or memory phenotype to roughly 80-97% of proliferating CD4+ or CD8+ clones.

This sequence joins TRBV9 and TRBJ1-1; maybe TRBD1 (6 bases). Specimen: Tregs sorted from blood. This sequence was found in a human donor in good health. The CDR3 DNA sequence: TGTGCCAGCAGCGCCGAAGGGGGTGCTGAAGCTTTCTTT. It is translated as CASSAEGGAEAFF. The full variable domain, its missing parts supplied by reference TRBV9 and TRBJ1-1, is DSGVTQTPKHLITATGQRVTLRCSPRSGDLSVYWYQQSLDQGLQFLIQYYNGEERAKGNILERFSAQQFPDLHSELNLSSLELGDSALYFCASSAEGGAEAFFGQGTRLTVV.